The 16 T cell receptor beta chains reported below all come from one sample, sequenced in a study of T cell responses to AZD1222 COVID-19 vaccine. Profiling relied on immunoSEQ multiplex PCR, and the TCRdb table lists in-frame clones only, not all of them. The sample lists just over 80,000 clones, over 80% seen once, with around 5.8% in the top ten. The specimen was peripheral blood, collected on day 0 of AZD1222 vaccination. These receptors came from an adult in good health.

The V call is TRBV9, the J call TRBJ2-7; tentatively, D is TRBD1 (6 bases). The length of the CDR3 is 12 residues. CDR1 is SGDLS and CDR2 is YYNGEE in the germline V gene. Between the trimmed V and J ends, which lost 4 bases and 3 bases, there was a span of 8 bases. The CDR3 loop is CASSKDSYEQYF. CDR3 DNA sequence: TGTGCCAGCAGCAAGGACAGCTACGAGCAGTACTTC.

In DNA, the CDR3 is TGCAGGCGGAGTTACGGCACTGAAGCTTTCTTT. Translation: CRRSYGTEAFF. The V gene is TRBV20-1, the J gene TRBJ1-1; D gene ambiguous. The V gene's germline CDR1 is DFQATT and CDR2 SNEGSKA (reference sequence). The CDR3 loop spans 11 amino acids.

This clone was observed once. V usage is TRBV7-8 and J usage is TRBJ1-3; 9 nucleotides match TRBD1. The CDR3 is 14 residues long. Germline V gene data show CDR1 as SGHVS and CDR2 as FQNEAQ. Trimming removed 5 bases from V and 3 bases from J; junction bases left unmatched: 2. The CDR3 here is CASSATGGGNTIYF. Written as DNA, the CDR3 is TGTGCCAGCAGCGCGACAGGGGGTGGAAACACCATATATTTT.

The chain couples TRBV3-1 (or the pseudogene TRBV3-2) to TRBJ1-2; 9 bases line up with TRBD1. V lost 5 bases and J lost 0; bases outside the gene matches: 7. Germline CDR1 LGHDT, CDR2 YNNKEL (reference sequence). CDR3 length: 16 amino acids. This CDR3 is CASSTTGGQTNYGYTF. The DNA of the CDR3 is TGTGCCAGCAGCACGACAGGGGGACAGACTAACTATGGCTACACCTTC.

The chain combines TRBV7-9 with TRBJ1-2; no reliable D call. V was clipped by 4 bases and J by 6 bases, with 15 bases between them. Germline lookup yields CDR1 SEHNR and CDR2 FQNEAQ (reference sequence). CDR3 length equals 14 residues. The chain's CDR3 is CASSYSTVANGYTF. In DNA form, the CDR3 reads TGTGCCAGCAGCTACAGTACGGTTGCCAATGGCTACACCTTC.

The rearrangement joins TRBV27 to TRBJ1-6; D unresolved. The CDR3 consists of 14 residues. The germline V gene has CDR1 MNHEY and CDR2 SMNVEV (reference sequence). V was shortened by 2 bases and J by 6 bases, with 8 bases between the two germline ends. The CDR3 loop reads CASSLLASNSPLHF. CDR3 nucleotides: TGTGCCAGCAGTTTACTCGCCAGTAATTCACCCCTCCACTTT.

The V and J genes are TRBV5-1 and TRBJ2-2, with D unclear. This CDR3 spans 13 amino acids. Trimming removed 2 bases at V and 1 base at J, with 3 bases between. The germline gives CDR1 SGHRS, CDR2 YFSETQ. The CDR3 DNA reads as TGCGCCAGCAGCTTTATGAACACCGGGGAGCTGTTTTTT. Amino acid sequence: CASSFMNTGELFF.

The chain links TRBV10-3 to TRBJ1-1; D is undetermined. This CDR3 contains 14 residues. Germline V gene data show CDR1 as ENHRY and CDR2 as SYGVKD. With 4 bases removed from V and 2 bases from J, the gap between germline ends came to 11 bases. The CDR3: CAISVSASNTEAFF. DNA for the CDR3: TGTGCCATCAGTGTCTCGGCCAGCAACACTGAAGCTTTCTTT.

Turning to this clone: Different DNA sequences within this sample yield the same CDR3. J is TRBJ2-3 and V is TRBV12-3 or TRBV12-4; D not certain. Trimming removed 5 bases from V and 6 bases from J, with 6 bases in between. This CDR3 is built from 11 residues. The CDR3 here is CASSLGDTQYF. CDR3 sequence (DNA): TGTGCCAGCAGTCTCGGGGATACGCAGTATTTT.

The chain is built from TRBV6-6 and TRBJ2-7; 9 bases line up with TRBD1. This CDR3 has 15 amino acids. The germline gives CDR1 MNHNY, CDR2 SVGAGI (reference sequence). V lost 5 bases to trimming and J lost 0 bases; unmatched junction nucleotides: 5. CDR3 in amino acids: CASSRDREPSYEQYF. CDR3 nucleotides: TGTGCCAGCAGTCGGGACAGGGAACCCTCCTACGAGCAGTACTTC.

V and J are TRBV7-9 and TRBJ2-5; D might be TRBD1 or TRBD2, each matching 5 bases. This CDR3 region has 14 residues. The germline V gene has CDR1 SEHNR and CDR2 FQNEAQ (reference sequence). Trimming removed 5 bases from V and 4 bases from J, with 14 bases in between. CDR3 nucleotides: TGTGCCAGCAGCGAAGGTAGTGGGGGAGAGACCCAGTACTTC. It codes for CASSEGSGGETQYF.

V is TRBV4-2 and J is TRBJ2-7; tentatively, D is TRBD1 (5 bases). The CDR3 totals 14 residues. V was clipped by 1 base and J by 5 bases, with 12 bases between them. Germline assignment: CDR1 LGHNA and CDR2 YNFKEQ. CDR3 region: CASSQGTPRDEQYF. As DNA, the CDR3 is TGTGCCAGCAGCCAAGGGACCCCCAGGGACGAGCAGTACTTC.

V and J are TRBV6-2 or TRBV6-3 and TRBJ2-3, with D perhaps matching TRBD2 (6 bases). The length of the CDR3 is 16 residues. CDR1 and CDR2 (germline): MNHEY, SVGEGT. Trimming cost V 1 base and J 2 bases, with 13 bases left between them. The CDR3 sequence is CASSYWHRGNTDTQYF. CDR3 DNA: TGTGCCAGCAGTTACTGGCACCGGGGGAACACAGATACGCAGTATTTT.

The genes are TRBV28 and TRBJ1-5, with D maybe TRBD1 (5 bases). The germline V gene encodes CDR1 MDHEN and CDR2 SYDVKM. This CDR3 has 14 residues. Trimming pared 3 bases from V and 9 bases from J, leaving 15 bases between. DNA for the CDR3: TGTGCCAGCAGTTTTAGAATGGGCACAGGGCCCCAGCATTTT. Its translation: CASSFRMGTGPQHF.

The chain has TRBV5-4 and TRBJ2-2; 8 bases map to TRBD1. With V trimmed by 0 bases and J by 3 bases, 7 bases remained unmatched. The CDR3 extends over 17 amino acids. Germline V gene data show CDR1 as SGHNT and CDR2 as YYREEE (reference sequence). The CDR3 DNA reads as TGTGCCAGCAGCTTGGCCCTGACAGGGGCTCACACCGGGGAGCTGTTTTTT. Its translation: CASSLALTGAHTGELFF.

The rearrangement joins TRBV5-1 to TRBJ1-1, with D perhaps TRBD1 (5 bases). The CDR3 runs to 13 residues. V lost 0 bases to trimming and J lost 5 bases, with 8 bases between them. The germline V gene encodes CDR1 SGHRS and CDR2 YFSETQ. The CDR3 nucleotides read TGCGCCAGCAGCTTGGAGGGGTGGACTGAAGCTTTCTTT. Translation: CASSLEGWTEAFF.